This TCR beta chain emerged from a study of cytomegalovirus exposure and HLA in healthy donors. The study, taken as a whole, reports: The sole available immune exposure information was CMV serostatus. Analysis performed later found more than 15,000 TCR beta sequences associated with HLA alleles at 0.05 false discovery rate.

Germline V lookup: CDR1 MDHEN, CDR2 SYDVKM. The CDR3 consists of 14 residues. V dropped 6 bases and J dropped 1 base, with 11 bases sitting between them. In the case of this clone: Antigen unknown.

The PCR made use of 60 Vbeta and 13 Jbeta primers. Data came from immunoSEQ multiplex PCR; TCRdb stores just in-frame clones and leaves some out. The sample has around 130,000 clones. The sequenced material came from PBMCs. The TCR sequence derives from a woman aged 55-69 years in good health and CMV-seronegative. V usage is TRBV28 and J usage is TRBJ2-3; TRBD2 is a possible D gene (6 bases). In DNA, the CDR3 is TGTGCCAGCAGCTGGGGGGAGCGCACAGATACGCAGTATTTT. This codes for CASSWGERTDTQYF.